The 6 T cell receptor beta chains presented below share a single source sample, sequenced in a study of T cell changes during pregnancy in multiple sclerosis. TCRdb keeps only in-frame clones here, not all; method: immunoSEQ multiplex PCR. The sample consists of more than 85,000 clones, about 94% of them appearing once. Source: peripheral blood, taken before pregnancy. The receptors come from a female donor with multiple sclerosis, enrolled in a pregnancy study.

The chain has TRBV7-9 and TRBJ1-4; possibly TRBD1 for D (5 bases). The CDR3 runs 16 residues. Per the germline V gene, CDR1 is SEHNR and CDR2 is FQNEAQ (reference sequence). The V end lost 5 bases, the J end lost 7 bases, and 20 bases lay between the germline ends. DNA of the CDR3: TGTGCCAGCAGCCCGAGACTTGGACAAAGTGGTGAAAAACTGTTTTTT. This translates into CASSPRLGQSGEKLFF.

Comments on this clone: This CDR3 is missing its conserved last phenylalanine or tryptophan, likely due to a read error. It is unclear where the CDR3 begins or ends on the DNA, so no DNA is shown, and the CDR3 is as TCRdb lists it. This chain connects TRBV3-1 (or the pseudogene TRBV3-2) to TRBJ1-2; whether TRBD1, the table's D call, matches the DNA was not checked. Germline V CDR1 and CDR2: LGHDT, YNNKEL (reference sequence). Termini included, the CDR3 measures 8 amino acids. CDR3 loop: CASSPGTT.

This chain uses TRBV5-1 with TRBJ2-3, with 8 nucleotides matching TRBD2. The trim removed 3 bases at V and 1 base at J, leaving 13 bases unmatched. CDR1 SGHRS and CDR2 YFSETQ come from the germline V gene. This CDR3 has 18 amino acids. CDR3 coding DNA: TGCGCCAGCAGCTCCTCCTGGTGGGCGGGAGGACGCACAGATACGCAGTATTTT. The encoded protein is CASSSSWWAGGRTDTQYF.

The V gene is TRBV27, the J gene TRBJ2-7; 7 bases are a match to TRBD2. Losses at the gene ends were 5 bases for V and 5 bases for J; bases not matched to a gene: 9. Germline CDR1 and CDR2: MNHEY and SMNVEV (reference sequence). The CDR3 is made up of 14 amino acids. CDR3 region: CASSPRGRGNEQYF. CDR3 bases: TGTGCCAGCAGTCCACGGGGGAGGGGTAACGAGCAGTACTTC.

The rearrangement links TRBV27 to TRBJ1-2; D possibly corresponds to TRBD1 (5 bases). Trimming pared 5 bases from V and 1 base from J, leaving 11 bases between. Germline CDR1 and CDR2: MNHEY and SMNVEV (reference sequence). CDR3 length equals 14 residues. The CDR3 is CASSGRGGNYGYTF. CDR3 DNA: TGTGCCAGCAGTGGAAGGGGTGGTAACTATGGCTACACCTTC.

V and J are TRBV9 and TRBJ1-5; maybe TRBD1 (5 bases). The ends were cut back, 3 bases at V and 2 bases at J, with 18 bases in the middle. Germline V gene sequence: CDR1 SGDLS, CDR2 YYNGEE. The CDR3 is 17 amino acids. The CDR3 bases are TGTGCCAGCAGCGAAGGGCAGGGAGGCTATGGCAATCAGCCCCAGCATTTT. As protein: CASSEGQGGYGNQPQHF. The full variable domain, with the rest looked up from reference TRBV9 and TRBJ1-5, is DSGVTQTPKHLITATGQRVTLRCSPRSGDLSVYWYQQSLDQGLQFLIQYYNGEERAKGNILERFSAQQFPDLHSELNLSSLELGDSALYFCASSEGQGGYGNQPQHFGDGTRLSIL.